This record concerns one TCR beta chain sequence. Its target is unknown. The data derive from a study of cytomegalovirus exposure and HLA in healthy donors. The wider study: The approximately 680 first-cohort repertoires and the 100 to 150 validation repertoires shared the same platform, a later analysis reported. Study observations and caveats: The study recorded 150 to 200 TCR beta chains that were cytomegalovirus-associated. The CMV antigen specificity of a few CMV-associated chains was confirmed through in vitro analysis.

Clones were sequenced by immunoSEQ multiplex PCR, and TCRdb holds only the in-frame ones, with some missing. Among roughly 140,000 clones listed, roughly 90% were seen once. V lost 4 bases, J lost 3 bases, and 16 bases lay in between. This CDR3 contains 15 residues. CDR1 is SGHRS and CDR2 is YFSETQ in the germline V gene. The donors were in the 120-subject validation cohort, distinct from the roughly 670-subject first cohort. Material: PBMCs. The V and J genes are TRBV5-1 and TRBJ1-1, with D possibly TRBD1 on 6 matching bases. The receptor comes from a man between 18 and 35 years old in good health and CMV-seronegative. Written as DNA, the CDR3 is TGCGCCAGCAGCCCCGGATGGGGGCGGGACACTGAAGCTTTCTTT. This codes for CASSPGWGRDTEAFF.